This TCR beta chain comes out of a study of T cell clonality in common variable immunodeficiency. Broader study findings: The cause of increased CVID clonality remains unclear without subpopulation sequencing. Reportedly, TCR beta sequences from common variable immunodeficiency showed fewer deletions and N-nucleotide insertions.

Per the germline V gene, CDR1 is GTSNPN and CDR2 is SVGIG (reference sequence). The CDR3 extends over 14 amino acids. V dropped 4 bases and J dropped 6 bases, with 17 bases sitting between them. Generated by immunoSEQ multiplex PCR, the TCRdb table keeps only in-frame clones and is missing some. The sample contains about 25,000 clones, none of them singletons. This clone was counted between two and nine times. Its antigen is still unknown. The DNA ends 3 residues before the CDR3 does, and the rest of the CDR3 is filled in from the germline J gene. Most patients and controls had Caucasian heritage. The genes are TRBV30 and TRBJ2-3, with a tentative D call TRBD2 (6 bases). The sequencing input was peripheral blood mononuclear cells. This receptor was identified in a human donor with common variable immunodeficiency. CDR3 loop: CAWNTGAPGDTQYF. The covered CDR3 bases are TGTGCCTGGAACACGGGAGCGCCAGGGGATACG.